The next 10 T cell receptor beta chains were all read from a single sample in a study of monozygotic twins with inflammatory bowel disease. TCRdb derives one entry per CDR3 protein from the 5' RACE reads, leaving out DNA. This sample's clone table lists around 220,000 distinct CDR3 sequences. The sample taken for sequencing was blood. The receptor set was obtained from a human donor with ulcerative colitis or Crohn's disease, or a healthy co-twin of an affected twin (not recorded which).

The CDR3 loop reads CATPTREAGELFF. This sequence joins TRBV7-2 and TRBJ2-2. Germline V gene sequence: CDR1 SGHTA, CDR2 FQGNSA. The CDR3 runs 13 residues. Using reference TRBV7-2 and TRBJ2-2 for the parts outside the CDR3, the full variable domain is GAGVSQSPSNKVTEKGKDVELRCDPISGHTALYWYRQSLGQGLEFLIYFQGNSAPDKSGLPSDRFSAERTGGSVSTLTIQRTQQEDSAVYLCATPTREAGELFFGEGSRLTVL.

V and J are TRBV7-2 and TRBJ1-5. This CDR3 contains 14 residues. Germline V CDR1 and CDR2: SGHTA, FQGNSA. CDR3 in amino acids: CASSYQSSNQPQHF. The variable domain in full, with the rest retrieved from reference TRBV7-2 and TRBJ1-5, is GAGVSQSPSNKVTEKGKDVELRCDPISGHTALYWYRQSLGQGLEFLIYFQGNSAPDKSGLPSDRFSAERTGGSVSTLTIQRTQQEDSAVYLCASSYQSSNQPQHFGDGTRLSIL.

The genes are TRBV5-6 and TRBJ2-5; TCRdb indicates TRBD1, and absent DNA this call remains unverified. This CDR3 is built from 17 residues. Per germline, CDR1 SGHDT and CDR2 YYEEEE. The chain's CDR3 is CASSSWGFQRTRVAQYF. Combining the CDR3 with reference TRBV5-6 and TRBJ2-5 gives the whole variable domain DAGVTQSPTHLIKTRGQQVTLRCSPKSGHDTVSWYQQALGQGPQFIFQYYEEEERQRGNFPDRFSGHQFPNYSSELNVNALLLGDSALYLCASSSWGFQRTRVAQYFGPGTRLLVL.

The chain links TRBV5-4 to TRBJ2-5; there is no DNA to check the TCRdb D call of TRBD2. The germline V gene encodes CDR1 SGHNT and CDR2 YYREEE (reference sequence). The length of the CDR3 is 15 residues. CDR3 residues: CASSFRVAGEETQYF.

The V call is TRBV11-2, the J call TRBJ2-1; TCRdb proposes TRBD1, but this gene call is untestable without DNA. This CDR3 is built from 15 residues. Germline V CDR1 and CDR2: SGHAT, FQNNGV. The CDR3 here is CASSLGQGPHNEQFF.

The gene calls are TRBV5-1 and TRBJ1-1; TCRdb outputs TRBD1, but without DNA this stays unchecked. Germline CDR1 reads SGHRS; CDR2 reads YFSETQ. This CDR3 is built from 15 residues. The CDR3 sequence is CASSWGGRPRGEAFF.

This chain links TRBV5-1 with TRBJ2-5; the D gene TCRdb calls, TRBD1, cannot be checked with no DNA. This CDR3 spans 16 amino acids. Looked up from germline, CDR1 is SGHRS and CDR2 is YFSETQ. This CDR3 is CASSYGADFTRETQYF.

The V and J genes are TRBV19 and TRBJ2-6. CDR1 and CDR2 from the germline V gene are LNHDA and SQIVND (reference sequence). There are 14 residues in the CDR3. Here the CDR3 reads CASSRYSGANVLTF.

V usage is TRBV6-1 and J usage is TRBJ2-1. The germline gives CDR1 MNHNS, CDR2 SASEGT. The CDR3 is 11 amino acids. The CDR3 sequence: CASNILNEQFF.

V gene TRBV20-1 combines with J gene TRBJ2-2; TCRdb designates TRBD2, a call that cannot be tested without DNA. Germline V gene sequence: CDR1 DFQATT, CDR2 SNEGSKA (reference sequence). The CDR3 is 13 residues long. This chain's CDR3 is CSARPATYGELFF.